The sequence of this T cell receptor (beta chain) was determined in a study of blood T cells in healthy people across ages. A second PCR of about 6 to 11 cycles used a sample-barcoded 5' primer and a J-beta primer mix. TCRdb recomputed calls from the 5' RACE reads with MiXCR, one row per CDR3 protein. Of roughly 1,000,000 distinct CDR3 sequences in the sample, 20% to 25% were seen once. Trimming pared 2 bases from V and 7 bases from J, leaving 14 bases between. The CDR3 extends over 13 amino acids. Per germline, CDR1 SQVTM and CDR2 ANQGSEA. This sample was shared with a second study, whose subject was T cells of mothers and their children.

V and J are TRBV29-1 and TRBJ1-2; TRBD1 is a possible D gene (5 bases). Sequenced input: blood. The receptor was derived from a girl aged 2-10 years in good health. For the CDR3, the DNA is TGCAGCGTTGAATTTCGGGGGGACGGTGGCTACACCTTC. Translating gives CSVEFRGDGGYTF.